The entry below describes one T cell receptor (beta chain). Its antigen remains unknown. The CDR3 consists of 19 residues. J lost 2 bases, V lost 3 bases, and 15 bases had no gene match. Germline-derived CDR1 and CDR2 are LGHNA and YNFKEQ. The data belong to a study of T-cell reconstitution after alpha-beta-depleted transplantation in children. Study observations and caveats: Day-60 TCRbeta diversity that was high in some patients was derived from surviving recipient T cells and thymic progenitors.

Unique molecular identifiers were used in preparing the TCRbeta library. Via MiXCR, TCRdb re-called the PCR reads, giving one row per CDR3 protein. This sample has 670,000 or so distinct CDR3 sequences, with about 12% found just once. Sequencing was performed on PBMCs, taken before TCRalphabeta/CD19-depleted stem cell transplant. This chain joins TRBV4-2 and TRBJ2-5, with 10 bases that match TRBD2. This TCR derives from a girl aged 2-10 years with congenital amegakaryocytic thrombocytopenia, due to receive a stem cell transplant. The CDR3 loop reads CASSHMGLAQVRGQETQYF. For the CDR3, the DNA is TGTGCCAGCAGCCACATGGGACTAGCGCAAGTAAGGGGTCAAGAGACCCAGTACTTC.